This passage covers 32 T cell receptor beta chains from one sample sequenced in a study of cytotoxic CD8 clonotypes in ibrutinib-treated CLL. Using immunoSEQ multiplex PCR, the repertoire was profiled, and TCRdb retains in-frame clones only, with some absent. Of over 7,000 clones listed, roughly 84% were seen once; the top ten hold 3.8%. The input for sequencing was PBMCs, taken before ibrutinib treatment. These receptors were obtained from a human donor with chronic lymphocytic leukemia.

The rearrangement uses TRBV9 and TRBJ1-1; weak D call: TRBD1 (5 bases). This CDR3 region has 14 residues. Germline V gives CDR1 SGDLS, CDR2 YYNGEE. V was trimmed by 0 bases and J by 10 bases, leaving 16 bases between them. CDR3 residues: CASSVDSGDSGAFF. CDR3 nucleotides: TGTGCCAGCAGCGTAGATTCTGGGGACTCGGGAGCTTTCTTT.

The chain carries TRBV2 and TRBJ1-1; 8 nucleotides agree with TRBD1. Trimming took 0 bases from V and 6 from J; bases not matched to a gene: 6. CDR1 and CDR2 (germline): SNHLY, FYNNEI. The CDR3 runs 15 residues. CDR3 bases: TGTGCCAGCAGTGAAGCGCGCGGACAGGGTCCTGAAGCTTTCTTT. The encoded protein is CASSEARGQGPEAFF.

This clone has just one count. V usage is TRBV28 and J usage is TRBJ1-5; D is undetermined. The V end was cut by 1 base, the J end by 3 bases, with 22 bases between. Germline CDR1 is MDHEN and CDR2 is SYDVKM. The CDR3 loop spans 19 amino acids. The DNA of the CDR3 is TGTGCCAGCAGTTTATTTTTGGTTCGGAGGGTTTTGGCCAATCAGCCCCAGCATTTT. Amino acids: CASSLFLVRRVLANQPQHF.

The chain joins TRBV6-6 to TRBJ2-7, with unresolved D. CDR3 length: 12 residues. Germline CDR1 reads MNHNY; CDR2 reads SVGAGI (reference sequence). V was trimmed by 5 bases and J by 5 bases, leaving 10 bases between them. The CDR3 sequence is CASSARIDEQYF. In DNA, the CDR3 is TGTGCCAGCAGTGCACGGATTGACGAGCAGTACTTC.

The rearrangement joins TRBV4-2 to TRBJ2-5, with 13 positions matching TRBD2. The CDR3 consists of 17 residues. The V gene end was trimmed by 3 bases and the J gene end by 5 bases; junction bases not matched to a gene: 9. CDR1 is LGHNA, CDR2 YNFKEQ, per germline. The CDR3 DNA reads TGTGCCAGCAGCCACGGACTAGCGGGGGTGGGGCGGGAGACCCAGTACTTC. This encodes CASSHGLAGVGRETQYF.

V gene TRBV5-6 combines with J gene TRBJ2-7; 7 bases are a match to TRBD2. Germline trimming cut 7 bases from V and 3 bases from J; bases unmatched to any gene: 4. This CDR3 has 12 amino acids. Germline-derived CDR1 and CDR2 are SGHDT and YYEEEE. CDR3 region: CASRRGDYEQYF. DNA of the CDR3: TGTGCCAGCCGACGGGGGGACTACGAGCAGTACTTC.

V and J are TRBV9 and TRBJ2-7; D remains unclear. CDR3 length: 13 amino acids. CDR1 and CDR2 (germline): SGDLS, YYNGEE. V was clipped by 0 bases and J by 4 bases, with 8 bases between them. The CDR3 nucleotides are TGTGCCAGCAGCGTAGATGACCCGTACGAGCAGTACTTC. This translates into CASSVDDPYEQYF. Full variable domain (remainder filled in from reference TRBV9 and TRBJ2-7): DSGVTQTPKHLITATGQRVTLRCSPRSGDLSVYWYQQSLDQGLQFLIQYYNGEERAKGNILERFSAQQFPDLHSELNLSSLELGDSALYFCASSVDDPYEQYFGPGTRLTVT.

The genes are TRBV15 and TRBJ2-7; perhaps D is TRBD1 or TRBD2 (5 bases each). This CDR3 is built from 15 residues. Germline V gene sequence: CDR1 LNHNV, CDR2 YYDKDF (reference sequence). Trimming stripped 0 bases from V and 1 base from J, with 10 bases between. CDR3 bases: TGTGCCACCAGCAGAGATGCAGGGAGATCCTACGAGCAGTACTTC. It yields the protein CATSRDAGRSYEQYF.

This rearrangement joins TRBV28 to TRBJ1-1; 9 bases align to TRBD1. The CDR3 is 15 residues long. The V and J ends lost 6 bases and 3 bases, in that order; junction bases with no gene match: 8. Germline lookup yields CDR1 MDHEN and CDR2 SYDVKM. CDR3 sequence: CASSAPTGGDTEAFF. In nucleotides, the CDR3 is TGTGCCAGCAGCGCCCCGACAGGGGGAGACACTGAAGCTTTCTTT.

This clone occurred once. The chain combines TRBV10-2 with TRBJ2-7, with 14 bases that match TRBD2. CDR1 and CDR2 from the germline V gene are WSHSY and SAAADI. The CDR3 consists of 15 residues. V lost 9 bases and J lost 3; bases outside the gene matches: 7. CDR3 sequence (DNA): TGCGCCAGTCTAACCGGGACTAGCGGGAGCTACGAGCAGTACTTC. It encodes CASLTGTSGSYEQYF.

The rearrangement links TRBV28 to TRBJ1-2; D unclear. The germline V gene encodes CDR1 MDHEN and CDR2 SYDVKM. This CDR3 is built from 11 residues. V dropped 8 bases and J dropped 4 bases, with 8 bases sitting between them. The CDR3, as DNA: TGTGCCAGCCGTGACTTCTATGGCTACACCTTC. It specifies CASRDFYGYTF.

The chain is built from TRBV6-5 and TRBJ2-7, with a tentative D call TRBD2 (6 bases). This CDR3 is 14 amino acids long. Per the germline V gene, CDR1 is MNHEY and CDR2 is SVGAGI. V was clipped by 0 bases and J by 6 bases, with 12 bases between them. The CDR3 bases are TGTGCCAGCAGTTACTCGCGCGGGACCCGCGAGCAGTACTTC. This sequence encodes CASSYSRGTREQYF.

V and J are TRBV30 and TRBJ1-6; 7 bases match TRBD1. CDR3 size: 15 residues. V shed 2 bases and J 2 bases; nucleotides not matched to a gene: 3. Germline assignment: CDR1 GTSNPN and CDR2 SVGIG (reference sequence). The CDR3 sequence: CAWSRQGTYNSPLHF. The DNA for the CDR3 is TGTGCCTGGAGTCGACAGGGCACCTATAATTCACCCCTCCACTTT.

This chain joins TRBV10-3 and TRBJ2-7, with 9 bases that match TRBD1. J lost 6 bases, V lost 0 bases, and 12 bases had no gene match. The CDR3 is made up of 17 amino acids. The germline V gene encodes CDR1 ENHRY and CDR2 SYGVKD. The CDR3 sequence is CAISESKLGQGWGEQYF. The CDR3 nucleotides read TGTGCCATCAGTGAGTCGAAGCTGGGACAGGGCTGGGGCGAGCAGTACTTC.

The chain recombines TRBV21-1 with TRBJ1-4; the table calls TRBD1, which could not be checked here. TRBV21-1 is an annotated pseudogene. This CDR3 contains 16 residues. The CDR3 DNA reads as TGTGCCAGCAGCAGATCTGTTGACAGGGACGGCGAAAAACTGTTTTTT. Its protein is CASSRSVDRDGEKLFF.

The chain is built from TRBV18 and TRBJ1-1; 9 nucleotides agree with TRBD1. The V segment lost 2 bases and the J segment 4 bases; nucleotides outside the gene matches: 8. This CDR3 has 16 amino acids. CDR1 and CDR2 (germline): KGHSH, LQKENI. CDR3 bases: TGTGCCAGCTCACCAAAACAGGGGGCAGGGGGCACTGAAGCTTTCTTT. This encodes CASSPKQGAGGTEAFF.

The chain has TRBV14 and TRBJ1-1; D is uncertain. In germline, CDR1 is SGHDN, CDR2 FVKESK. The V end lost 6 bases, the J end lost 5 bases, and 13 bases lay between the germline ends. The CDR3 covers 13 residues. CDR3 sequence: CASRSAVGTEAFF. For the CDR3, the DNA is TGTGCCAGCAGGTCTGCAGTCGGGACTGAAGCTTTCTTT.

The gene calls are TRBV6-1 and TRBJ1-5; no firm D call. Germline V gene data show CDR1 as MNHNS and CDR2 as SASEGT. Trimming took 6 bases from V and 2 from J, leaving 11 bases between them. CDR3 length: 14 amino acids. CDR3 amino acids: CASSGRGGNQPQHF. As DNA, the CDR3 is TGTGCCAGCAGCGGCCGAGGAGGCAATCAGCCCCAGCATTTT.

This chain connects TRBV6-6 to TRBJ1-5; TRBD1 might be the D (5 bases). Germline-derived CDR1 and CDR2 are MNHNY and SVGAGI (reference sequence). The CDR3 totals 16 residues. V was trimmed by 0 bases and J by 3 bases, leaving 12 bases between them. The CDR3 spells CASSYSSGRFNQPQHF. CDR3 DNA: TGTGCCAGCAGTTACTCGTCAGGGAGGTTCAATCAGCCCCAGCATTTT.

The J gene is TRBJ2-1, the V gene TRBV18; 7 positions agree with TRBD2. With V trimmed by 5 bases and J by 6 bases, 7 bases remained unmatched. CDR1 KGHSH and CDR2 LQKENI come from the germline V gene. The CDR3 runs 14 residues. The chain's CDR3 is CASSGGTTLNEQFF. In DNA form, the CDR3 reads TGTGCCAGCTCAGGAGGGACTACGCTCAATGAGCAGTTCTTC.

The genes are TRBV6-1 and TRBJ1-5; no reliable D call. This CDR3 spans 14 amino acids. V was clipped by 3 bases and J by 3 bases, with 9 bases between them. CDR1 and CDR2 from the germline V gene are MNHNS and SASEGT. The CDR3 loop reads CASSDMRNNQPQHF. For the CDR3, the DNA is TGTGCCAGCAGTGATATGCGGAACAATCAGCCCCAGCATTTT.

CDR3 protein: CASRTPGRGGLGYTF. The DNA of the CDR3 is TGTGCCAGCAGGACCCCGGGACGGGGGGGGCTTGGCTACACCTTC. The chain uses TRBV28 and TRBJ1-2, with D possibly being TRBD1 (6 bases). Trimming took 6 bases from V and 7 from J, leaving 21 bases between them. The CDR3 has 15 amino acids. Per germline, CDR1 MDHEN and CDR2 SYDVKM.

The chain is built from TRBV7-2 and TRBJ2-7, with D tentatively TRBD1 (6 bases). CDR3 length equals 15 residues. Trimming stripped 1 base from V and 3 bases from J, with 13 bases between. The germline gives CDR1 SGHTA, CDR2 FQGNSA. The CDR3 DNA follows: TGTGCCAGCAGCTTAGAGCTCGGCAGGGGCTACGAGCAGTACTTC. It is translated as CASSLELGRGYEQYF.

The chain employs TRBV5-8 and TRBJ2-1, with 10 bases aligning to TRBD2. Germline V gene data show CDR1 as SGHTS and CDR2 as YDEGEE. The CDR3 runs to 15 residues. The V segment lost 6 bases and the J segment 6 bases; nucleotides outside the gene matches: 9. The CDR3: CASTLSGRNSNEQFF. The CDR3 coding sequence is TGTGCCAGCACCCTTAGCGGGAGGAACAGCAATGAGCAGTTCTTC.

CDR3: CASSQEGQSVYEQYF. CDR3 coding DNA: TGTGCCAGCAGTCAAGAGGGACAGTCAGTCTACGAGCAGTACTTC. The genes are TRBV6-1 and TRBJ2-7; 7 bases match TRBD1. The J segment lost 3 bases and the V segment lost 5 bases, leaving 10 bases of the junction unmatched. The germline V gene has CDR1 MNHNS and CDR2 SASEGT. The CDR3 totals 15 residues.

The V call is TRBV19, the J call TRBJ2-2, with D possibly TRBD2 on 6 matching bases. The V end lost 3 bases, the J end lost 4 bases, and 12 bases lay between the germline ends. Germline V gene data show CDR1 as LNHDA and CDR2 as SQIVND (reference sequence). The CDR3 runs to 15 residues. Here the CDR3 DNA reads TGTGCCAGTAGTATCGGGACTGTCTCCACCGGGGAGCTGTTTTTT. It yields the protein CASSIGTVSTGELFF.

The rearrangement uses TRBV18 and TRBJ1-4; D unclear. Trimming removed 6 bases at V and 6 bases at J, with 8 bases between. CDR3 length: 12 residues. Germline lookup yields CDR1 KGHSH and CDR2 LQKENI. The CDR3 sequence is CASSVLDEKLFF. DNA of the CDR3: TGTGCCAGCTCTGTCCTAGATGAAAAACTGTTTTTT.

The V gene is TRBV15, the J gene TRBJ2-1; D uncertain. With 0 bases removed from V and 2 bases from J, the gap between germline ends came to 11 bases. Germline V gives CDR1 LNHNV, CDR2 YYDKDF (reference sequence). This CDR3 spans 16 amino acids. The CDR3: CATSRDLLQPYNEQFF. Here the CDR3 DNA reads TGTGCCACCAGCAGAGATCTGCTTCAGCCCTACAATGAGCAGTTCTTC.

The V and J genes are TRBV5-4 and TRBJ2-7; the D gene is possibly TRBD1 (6 bases). Germline loops: CDR1 SGHNT, CDR2 YYREEE (reference sequence). This CDR3 has 14 residues. Trimming removed 0 bases at V and 2 bases at J, with 9 bases between. Here the CDR3 DNA reads TGTGCCAGCAGCTTGGTCGGACAGACCTACGAGCAGTACTTC. Its protein is CASSLVGQTYEQYF.

The J gene is TRBJ2-2, the V gene TRBV11-2; TRBD1 agrees at 10 bases. CDR1 is SGHAT and CDR2 is FQNNGV in the germline V gene. The trim removed 5 bases at V and 1 base at J, leaving 13 bases unmatched. This CDR3 spans 19 amino acids. The CDR3 DNA reads as TGTGCCAGCAGCGAAATGGGGGACAGGGGCCGAAGGAACACCGGGGAGCTGTTTTTT. Protein product: CASSEMGDRGRRNTGELFF.

The CDR3 spells CASSLVLGGGTEAFF. In DNA, the CDR3 is TGTGCCAGCAGCTTGGTTTTGGGAGGGGGCACTGAAGCTTTCTTT. The V call is TRBV5-4, the J call TRBJ1-1; tentative D call: TRBD1 (6 bases). V lost 0 bases to trimming and J lost 4 bases, with 13 bases between them. Germline values: CDR1 SGHNT, CDR2 YYREEE (reference sequence). The CDR3 loop spans 15 amino acids.

The chain employs TRBV7-3 and TRBJ2-2; 7 bases are shared with TRBD2. This CDR3 region has 14 residues. J was trimmed by 8 bases and V by 2 bases; bases with no gene match: 5. Per germline, CDR1 SGHTA and CDR2 FQGTGA. CDR3 in amino acids: CASSLVSGKGELFF. The CDR3 bases are TGTGCCAGCAGCTTAGTAAGCGGGAAGGGGGAGCTGTTTTTT.